The clone carrying this T cell receptor (beta chain) was observed a single time. There are 18 residues in the CDR3. The V gene's germline CDR1 is SGHRS and CDR2 YFSETQ. The ends lost 4 bases at V and 4 bases at J; junction bases unmatched: 9. TCRdb keeps only in-frame clones here, not all; method: immunoSEQ multiplex PCR. The sample lists more than 95,000 clones; around 92% were seen once. These data belong to a study of T cell responses to AZD1222 COVID-19 vaccine. The sample in question was peripheral blood, obtained on day 0 of AZD1222 vaccination. The chain combines TRBV5-1 with TRBJ2-3; 16 bases are shared with TRBD2. The clonotype originates from an adult in good health. CDR3 in amino acids: CASSQNPGLAGGPDTQYF. The DNA for the CDR3 is TGCGCCAGCAGCCAGAATCCGGGACTAGCGGGGGGGCCAGATACGCAGTATTTT.